These 8 T cell receptor beta chains originate from one sample sequenced in a study of response to subunit inactivated influenza vaccine. In TCRdb, the RT-PCR reads were re-called with MiXCR into one record per CDR3 protein. The sample contains around 580,000 distinct CDR3 sequences, approximately 12% of which appear only once. The material was PBMCs from blood, obtained on the day of vaccination. These receptors were obtained from a man over 45 who received an inactivated influenza vaccine.

The rearrangement uses TRBV5-6 and TRBJ2-7; D is ambiguous. Germline loops: CDR1 SGHDT, CDR2 YYEEEE. V gave up 0 bases and J gave up 4 bases, with 14 bases separating them. The CDR3 contains 15 residues. The CDR3 nucleotides are TGTGCCAGCAGCTTGGGAGCAGTAACTACTTACGAGCAGTACTTC. Encoded protein: CASSLGAVTTYEQYF.

V and J are TRBV18 and TRBJ2-7, with D hard to call. Per germline, CDR1 KGHSH and CDR2 LQKENI. The V end was cut by 0 bases, the J end by 2 bases, with 5 bases between. CDR3 length: 13 amino acids. The CDR3 nucleotides read TGTGCCAGCTCACCACCCGCAGCCTACGAGCAGTACTTC. It translates to CASSPPAAYEQYF.

This rearrangement joins TRBV7-2 to TRBJ2-5, with TRBD2 as a possible D gene (5 bases). Germline values: CDR1 SGHTA, CDR2 FQGNSA. The CDR3 consists of 13 residues. V was pared by 5 bases and J by 7 bases, with 14 bases between. The CDR3 DNA sequence: TGTGCCAGCAGCCCCGGGGTTTCGGCGACCCAGTACTTC. Its translation: CASSPGVSATQYF.

This clonotype was seen more than once but under ten times. The chain links TRBV28 to TRBJ2-7; D may be TRBD1 (6 bases). In germline, CDR1 is MDHEN, CDR2 SYDVKM. The CDR3 has 16 amino acids. Trimming left V 3 bases short and J 3 bases short, with 18 bases between. The CDR3: CASSFRLGRGGYEQYF. CDR3 sequence (DNA): TGTGCCAGCAGTTTCCGACTGGGACGAGGGGGCTACGAGCAGTACTTC. The full variable domain, rest sourced from reference TRBV28 and TRBJ2-7, is DVKVTQSSRYLVKRTGEKVFLECVQDMDHENMFWYRQDPGLGLRLIYFSYDVKMKEKGDIPEGYSVSREKKERFSLILESASTNQTSMYLCASSFRLGRGGYEQYFGPGTRLTVT.

This clonotype has at least ten counts. The V call is TRBV25-1, the J call TRBJ2-1; TRBD2 matches 11 bases. Germline V lookup: CDR1 MGHDK, CDR2 SYGVNS. V gave up 5 bases and J gave up 7 bases; unmatched junction bases: 10. The CDR3 totals 16 residues. CDR3 DNA sequence: TGTGCCAGCAGTCCCAATAGCGGGGGGGGATATAATGAGCAGTTCTTC. Encoded protein: CASSPNSGGGYNEQFF.

The chain recombines TRBV6-5 with TRBJ2-7, with 11 bases aligning to TRBD2. Germline-derived CDR1 and CDR2 are MNHEY and SVGAGI. V lost 2 bases to trimming and J lost 2 bases; unmatched junction nucleotides: 14. There are 19 residues in the CDR3. The CDR3 sequence: CASSYLAGGLHITTYEQYF. The CDR3 bases are TGTGCCAGCAGTTACCTAGCGGGGGGCCTCCACATCACTACCTACGAGCAGTACTTC.

The chain uses TRBV29-1 and TRBJ2-1, with 9 positions matching TRBD2. V was clipped by 2 bases and J by 8 bases; unmatched bases: 7. The CDR3 totals 14 residues. In germline, CDR1 is SQVTM, CDR2 ANQGSEA. The chain's CDR3 is CSVESAGGPHEQFF. For the CDR3, the DNA is TGCAGCGTTGAATCCGCGGGAGGGCCCCATGAGCAGTTCTTC.

This clonotype appeared a few times. The chain employs TRBV7-7 and TRBJ1-1; possibly TRBD1 for D (6 bases). The V end lost 6 bases, the J end lost 5 bases, and 13 bases lay between the germline ends. Germline V gene data show CDR1 as SSHAT and CDR2 as FNYEAQ (reference sequence). This CDR3 is built from 13 residues. The CDR3 nucleotides read TGTGCCAGCAGGCCCCTCAGGGGAACTGAAGCTTTCTTT. This encodes CASRPLRGTEAFF.